A single sample is the source of the 18 T cell receptor beta chains below, sequenced in a study of CD4+ T cells in melanoma. Profiled with immunoSEQ multiplex PCR; TCRdb holds only in-frame clones, not every one. The repertoire includes some 4,000 clones, more than 50% of them detected once, and roughly 29% sits in the top ten. Sequencing was done on a sample of cells from a culture (not recorded whether cultured in vitro). Every receptor here comes from a human donor with melanoma.

On this clone: The sample has other DNA sequences that encode this CDR3 too. This sequence joins TRBV9 and TRBJ2-5; 8 nucleotides agree with TRBD2. Trimming at V came to 0 bases and at J to 1 base, leaving 5 bases not matched to a gene. CDR3 length: 16 amino acids. Germline V CDR1 and CDR2: SGDLS, YYNGEE. The CDR3 here is CASSVGNGGGQETQYF. In DNA form, the CDR3 reads TGTGCCAGCAGCGTAGGGAACGGGGGGGGCCAAGAGACCCAGTACTTC.

A few counts support this clone. The rearrangement links TRBV5-1 to TRBJ1-5, with 7 bases lining up with TRBD1. J was trimmed by 0 bases and V by 0 bases; bases with no gene match: 3. The germline V gene has CDR1 SGHRS and CDR2 YFSETQ. This CDR3 has 16 residues. DNA for the CDR3: TGCGCCAGCAGCTTGGGGGACAGTTATAGCAATCAGCCCCAGCATTTT. Its protein product is CASSLGDSYSNQPQHF.

The sample holds a few counts of this clone. The chain joins TRBV19 to TRBJ2-7; 7 bases fit TRBD1. The CDR3 length is 16 residues. V was pared by 5 bases and J by 0 bases, with 10 bases of the junction left unmatched. Germline loops: CDR1 LNHDA, CDR2 SQIVND (reference sequence). The DNA of the CDR3 is TGTGCCAGTAGTCCGTGGGGACAGCTAAGCTCCTACGAGCAGTACTTC. Amino acids: CASSPWGQLSSYEQYF.

The gene calls are TRBV28 and TRBJ2-5; TRBD2 might be the D (5 bases). V dropped 3 bases and J dropped 7 bases, with 18 bases sitting between them. The CDR3 consists of 15 residues. The germline V gene encodes CDR1 MDHEN and CDR2 SYDVKM. This chain's CDR3 is CASSFSFWTEGTQYF. The CDR3 DNA reads TGTGCCAGCAGTTTCTCCTTCTGGACTGAAGGGACCCAGTACTTC.

This sequence joins TRBV11-2 and TRBJ2-5; D may be TRBD2 (6 bases). The CDR3 consists of 15 residues. V dropped 4 bases and J dropped 6 bases, with 18 bases sitting between them. Germline CDR1 reads SGHAT; CDR2 reads FQNNGV. The CDR3 sequence: CASSSWEDRVKTQYF. CDR3 DNA: TGTGCCAGCAGCTCTTGGGAGGACCGGGTTAAGACCCAGTACTTC.

The genes are TRBV13 and TRBJ2-3, with D perhaps matching TRBD1 (5 bases). Germline assignment: CDR1 PRHDT and CDR2 FYEKMQ (reference sequence). Trimming stripped 2 bases from V and 0 bases from J, with 12 bases between. The CDR3 loop spans 16 amino acids. CDR3 in amino acids: CASSLSRGASTDTQYF. CDR3 bases: TGTGCCAGCAGCTTAAGTCGTGGGGCGAGCACAGATACGCAGTATTTT.

This rearrangement joins TRBV16 to TRBJ2-1; D possibly uses TRBD1 or TRBD2 (5 bases each). V shed 7 bases and J shed 5 bases, with 15 bases lying between them. This CDR3 has 14 residues. From germline, CDR1 is KGHSY and CDR2 FQNENV. This chain's CDR3 is CASTPGPGHNEQFF. The CDR3 DNA is TGTGCCAGCACCCCGGGACCCGGGCACAATGAGCAGTTCTTC.

The chain joins TRBV28 to TRBJ1-5; D may be TRBD1 (6 bases). Germline V CDR1 and CDR2: MDHEN, SYDVKM. CDR3 size: 12 residues. Trimming removed 9 bases from V and 3 bases from J, with 9 bases in between. The CDR3 loop reads CASDRFNQPQHF. In DNA, the CDR3 is TGTGCCAGTGACAGGTTCAATCAGCCCCAGCATTTT.

The gene calls are TRBV9 and TRBJ2-7, with a weak D call TRBD2 (5 bases). In germline, CDR1 is SGDLS, CDR2 YYNGEE. The CDR3 totals 14 residues. Trimming removed 0 bases at V and 2 bases at J, with 9 bases between. CDR3 nucleotide sequence: TGTGCCAGCAGCGTAGACGGGGATACCTACGAGCAGTACTTC. It specifies CASSVDGDTYEQYF.

This rearrangement joins TRBV2 to TRBJ1-4, with a possible D match to TRBD1 (5 bases). The CDR3 is 18 amino acids. The V gene's germline CDR1 is SNHLY and CDR2 FYNNEI. Deletions cut 8 bases from V and 1 base from J, with 23 bases between. CDR3 DNA sequence: TGTGCCAGCGCGACCCTCCCAAGGGGTCCCAGAACTAATGAAAAACTGTTTTTT. Its protein is CASATLPRGPRTNEKLFF.

The sample holds a few counts of this clone. This chain uses TRBV6-5 with TRBJ2-7, with a tentative D call TRBD2 (7 bases). Germline V gene lookup returns CDR1 MNHEY and CDR2 SVGAGI. The V gene lost 7 bases and the J gene lost 2 bases, with 18 bases spanning the gap. The CDR3 covers 15 residues. DNA for the CDR3: TGTGCCAGCACAAGGGGGAGGGAGGGAACCTACGAGCAGTACTTC. It specifies CASTRGREGTYEQYF.

The V and J genes are TRBV29-1 and TRBJ1-2; D call uncertain. CDR3 length: 12 residues. Germline V gives CDR1 SQVTM, CDR2 ANQGSEA. The germline V and J ends were trimmed by 7 bases and 4 bases, with 13 bases remaining between them. In DNA, the CDR3 is TGCAGCGGGATACAAGCGGGCTATGGCTACACCTTC. Its translation: CSGIQAGYGYTF.

This chain links TRBV6-4 with TRBJ2-3; 9 nucleotides agree with TRBD1. V lost 6 bases and J lost 6; bases outside the gene matches: 10. Germline V gene sequence: CDR1 MRHNA, CDR2 SNTAGT. CDR3 length equals 15 residues. The DNA of the CDR3 is TGTGCCAGCAGCGAAACCGGGACAGGGATGGATACGCAGTATTTT. It yields the protein CASSETGTGMDTQYF.

Within the sample, this clone is large. This sequence joins TRBV4-1 and TRBJ1-4; no definite D call. This CDR3 comprises 12 residues. The V end was cut by 2 bases, the J end by 2 bases, with 0 bases between. CDR1 is MGHRA and CDR2 is YSYEKL in the germline V gene. CDR3 sequence: CASSQTNEKLFF. CDR3 in DNA: TGCGCCAGCAGCCAAACTAATGAAAAACTGTTTTTT.

The table lists this clone with a count of one. The CDR3 reads CASSLGRFSYEQYF. The CDR3 DNA reads as TGTGCCAGTAGTCTAGGCAGATTCTCCTACGAGCAGTACTTC. The J gene is TRBJ2-7, the V gene TRBV19; the D is unclear. The V and J ends lost 5 bases and 0 bases respectively, with 11 bases between them. The CDR3 spans 14 residues. CDR1 and CDR2 from the germline V gene are LNHDA and SQIVND (reference sequence).

The table lists this clone with a few counts. The rearrangement uses TRBV12-3 or TRBV12-4 and TRBJ1-1; unclear D gene. V dropped 2 bases and J dropped 0 bases, with 4 bases sitting between them. The CDR3 sequence is 13 residues long. CDR3 in DNA: TGTGCCAGCAGTTTAACTCTGAACACTGAAGCTTTCTTT. It specifies CASSLTLNTEAFF.

The V call is TRBV19, the J call TRBJ2-7; 8 bases are a match to TRBD1. Trimming took 8 bases from V and 5 from J; bases not matched to a gene: 5. The CDR3 extends over 12 amino acids. Germline V gives CDR1 LNHDA, CDR2 SQIVND (reference sequence). The CDR3, as DNA: TGTGCCAGTTCCTTGACAGGGGACGAGCAGTACTTC. It is translated as CASSLTGDEQYF.

The chain is built from TRBV19 and TRBJ1-3, with D unclear. Trimming removed 3 bases from V and 3 bases from J, with 12 bases in between. The CDR3 spans 15 residues. CDR1 LNHDA and CDR2 SQIVND come from the germline V gene (reference sequence). In DNA form, the CDR3 reads TGTGCCAGTAGTATCGAGGGCGGACGTGGAAACACCATATATTTT. Translation: CASSIEGGRGNTIYF.